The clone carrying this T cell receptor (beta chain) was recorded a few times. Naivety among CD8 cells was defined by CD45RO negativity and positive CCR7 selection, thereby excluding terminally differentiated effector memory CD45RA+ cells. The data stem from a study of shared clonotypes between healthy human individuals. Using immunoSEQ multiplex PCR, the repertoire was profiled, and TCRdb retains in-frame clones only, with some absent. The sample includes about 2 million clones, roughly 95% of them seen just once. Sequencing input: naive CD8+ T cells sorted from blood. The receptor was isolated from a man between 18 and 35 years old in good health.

This CDR3 reads CASGTGVEQYF. CDR3 in DNA: TGTGCCAGCGGGACAGGGGTCGAGCAGTACTTC. The chain uses TRBV25-1 and TRBJ2-7, with TRBD1 matching over 10 bases. CDR1 and CDR2 from the germline V gene are MGHDK and SYGVNS. V dropped 8 bases and J dropped 6; count of bases not matched to a gene: 1. This CDR3 is 11 amino acids long.